Following are 12 T cell receptor beta chains from one sample sequenced in a study of cytomegalovirus exposure and HLA in healthy donors. The PCR ran on 60 Vbeta and 13 Jbeta primers. TCRdb keeps only in-frame clones here, not all; method: immunoSEQ multiplex PCR. Of 150,000 to 200,000 clones listed, over 65% are singletons. The sequencing sample was made of PBMCs. The receptors were gathered from a woman in her thirties or forties in good health and CMV-seropositive.

This chain's CDR3 is CASRRSGSETQYF. Written as DNA, the CDR3 is TGTGCCAGCAGACGCAGCGGGAGTGAGACCCAGTACTTC. This chain joins TRBV5-8 and TRBJ2-5, with TRBD2 matching 8 bases. V lost 5 bases, J lost 5 bases, and 5 bases stayed unmatched. Germline CDR1 is SGHTS and CDR2 is YDEGEE. This CDR3 spans 13 amino acids.

This clone was seen a few times. The J gene is TRBJ1-2, the V gene TRBV5-1; no firm D call. Germline loops: CDR1 SGHRS, CDR2 YFSETQ. The V gene lost 0 bases and the J gene lost 5 bases, with 11 bases spanning the gap. The CDR3 is 14 amino acids. DNA for the CDR3: TGCGCCAGCAGCTTGGTGCAGTCGGGGTATGGCTACACCTTC. Protein product: CASSLVQSGYGYTF.

This chain uses TRBV29-1 with TRBJ2-7; 10 bases line up with TRBD1. Unmatched junction bases numbered 9, after V lost 7 bases and J lost 3 bases. Per the germline V gene, CDR1 is SQVTM and CDR2 is ANQGSEA. The CDR3 runs 14 residues. This CDR3 reads CSATRDRGNYEQYF. Written as DNA, the CDR3 is TGCAGCGCCACGAGGGACAGGGGTAACTACGAGCAGTACTTC.

The genes are TRBV4-1 and TRBJ1-1; 8 nucleotides agree with TRBD1. In germline, CDR1 is MGHRA, CDR2 YSYEKL. V lost 0 bases and J lost 4; bases outside the gene matches: 16. The CDR3 has 19 residues. This CDR3 is CASSQDSLPTGVEGTEAFF. In nucleotides, the CDR3 is TGCGCCAGCAGCCAAGACAGTTTGCCGACAGGGGTTGAAGGCACTGAAGCTTTCTTT.

The chain employs TRBV7-6 and TRBJ1-4; tentative D call: TRBD1 (5 bases). The V gene lost 4 bases and the J gene lost 7 bases, with 19 bases spanning the gap. The CDR3 consists of 16 residues. The germline gives CDR1 SGHVS, CDR2 FNYEAQ. CDR3 loop: CASSSQGAGLTEKLFF. In nucleotides, the CDR3 is TGTGCCAGCAGCTCCCAGGGTGCGGGGTTAACTGAAAAACTGTTTTTT.

Notes on this clone: One junction end does not reproduce the germline sequence, and a read error may be involved. The CDR3 nucleotides are TGCAGCCCGACAGGGGGCTTCTCCAATCAGCCCCAGAATTTT. The encoded protein is CSPTGGFSNQPQNF. The chain recombines TRBV29-1 with TRBJ1-5; 10 nucleotides match TRBD1. The V gene's germline CDR1 is SQVTM and CDR2 ANQGSEA. This CDR3 comprises 14 residues.

This clone was observed a single time. The V and J genes are TRBV6-5 and TRBJ2-5; 11 bases align to TRBD2. TRBJ2-7 explains the end of the DNA better; the J call may be wrong. The CDR3 totals 14 residues. Germline V CDR1 and CDR2: MNHEY, SVGAGI. This chain's CDR3 is CASSRLAGTYEQYF. The DNA of the CDR3 is TGTGCCAGCAGTAGACTAGCGGGGACCTACGAGCAGTACTTC.

The chain uses TRBV18 and TRBJ2-7, with D perhaps TRBD1 (5 bases). CDR1 KGHSH and CDR2 LQKENI come from the germline V gene. This CDR3 spans 14 amino acids. V was clipped by 3 bases and J by 3 bases, with 12 bases between them. CDR3 sequence (DNA): TGTGCCAGCTCACCGGGCAGGGCCGTCTACGAGCAGTACTTC. This encodes CASSPGRAVYEQYF.

CDR3 sequence (DNA): TGTGCCAGCTCACCGTCTCTGGAGAATACGCAGTATTTT. Protein: CASSPSLENTQYF. This chain connects TRBV18 to TRBJ2-3; D is unresolved. This CDR3 spans 13 amino acids. V was trimmed by 3 bases and J by 7 bases, leaving 11 bases between them. The germline gives CDR1 KGHSH, CDR2 LQKENI.

The J gene is TRBJ2-1, the V gene TRBV5-1; weak D call: TRBD1 (5 bases). V dropped 4 bases and J dropped 3 bases, with 8 bases sitting between them. Germline CDR1 reads SGHRS; CDR2 reads YFSETQ. The CDR3 covers 13 residues. The CDR3 sequence is CASSKQDYNEQFF. Written as DNA, the CDR3 is TGCGCCAGCAGCAAACAGGACTACAATGAGCAGTTCTTC. Filled out from reference TRBV5-1 and TRBJ2-1, the complete variable domain reads KAGVTQTPRYLIKTRGQQVTLSCSPISGHRSVSWYQQTPGQGLQFLFEYFSETQRNKGNFPGRFSGRQFSNSRSEMNVSTLELGDSALYLCASSKQDYNEQFFGPGTRLTVL.

The chain has TRBV27 and TRBJ2-7; 7 nucleotides match TRBD2. Germline-derived CDR1 and CDR2 are MNHEY and SMNVEV (reference sequence). V lost 2 bases, J lost 2 bases, and 3 bases stayed unmatched. The CDR3 is 14 amino acids. DNA for the CDR3: TGTGCCAGCAGTTTAGCTAGCGGACCCTACGAGCAGTACTTC. Its translation: CASSLASGPYEQYF.

The rearrangement uses TRBV28 and TRBJ1-1; 10 nucleotides match TRBD1. V dropped 4 bases and J dropped 7; count of bases not matched to a gene: 6. CDR1 and CDR2 (germline): MDHEN, SYDVKM. The CDR3 covers 14 residues. CDR3 region: CASSSLTGGVEAFF. For the CDR3, the DNA is TGTGCCAGCAGTTCCCTGACAGGGGGCGTTGAAGCTTTCTTT. Complete variable domain (other parts from reference TRBV28 and TRBJ1-1): DVKVTQSSRYLVKRTGEKVFLECVQDMDHENMFWYRQDPGLGLRLIYFSYDVKMKEKGDIPEGYSVSREKKERFSLILESASTNQTSMYLCASSSLTGGVEAFFGQGTRLTVV.